This T cell receptor beta chain was recorded in a study of T cell responses to AZD1222 COVID-19 vaccine. With respect to this clone: Its matching antigen is unknown.

Trimming cost V 3 bases and J 13 bases, with 15 bases left between them. The CDR3 covers 11 residues. Per the germline V gene, CDR1 is DFQATT and CDR2 is SNEGSKA (reference sequence). Whole-study results and caveats: Breadth and depth of Spike-specific TCRs rose after two AZD1222 doses. There were repertoire samples only from the period after the peak T cell response. Spike-wide vaccine-associated CD4 TCRs dominated at 160-218 and 743-854.

Clones were read by immunoSEQ multiplex PCR, and TCRdb kept only the in-frame ones, dropping some. This table has roughly 120,000 clones, roughly 90% appearing once. The TCR comes from an adult in good health. Sequenced here: peripheral blood, sampled on day 0 of AZD1222 vaccination. The chain combines TRBV20-1 with TRBJ2-5, with a tentative D call TRBD1 (6 bases). CDR3 coding DNA: TGCAGTGCTAGTAGGACAGCAACATCGTACTTC. Its protein is CSASRTATSYF.